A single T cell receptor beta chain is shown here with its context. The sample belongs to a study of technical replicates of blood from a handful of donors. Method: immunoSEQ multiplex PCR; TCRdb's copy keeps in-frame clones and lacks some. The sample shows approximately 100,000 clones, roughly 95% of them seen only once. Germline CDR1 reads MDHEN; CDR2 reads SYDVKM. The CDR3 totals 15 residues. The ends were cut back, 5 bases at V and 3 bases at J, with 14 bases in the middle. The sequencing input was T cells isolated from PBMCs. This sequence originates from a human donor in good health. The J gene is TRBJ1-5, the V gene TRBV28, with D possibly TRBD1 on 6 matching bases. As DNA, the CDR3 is TGTGCCAGCAGTCCCCCAACAGGGCTCAATCAGCCCCAGCATTTT. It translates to CASSPPTGLNQPQHF.